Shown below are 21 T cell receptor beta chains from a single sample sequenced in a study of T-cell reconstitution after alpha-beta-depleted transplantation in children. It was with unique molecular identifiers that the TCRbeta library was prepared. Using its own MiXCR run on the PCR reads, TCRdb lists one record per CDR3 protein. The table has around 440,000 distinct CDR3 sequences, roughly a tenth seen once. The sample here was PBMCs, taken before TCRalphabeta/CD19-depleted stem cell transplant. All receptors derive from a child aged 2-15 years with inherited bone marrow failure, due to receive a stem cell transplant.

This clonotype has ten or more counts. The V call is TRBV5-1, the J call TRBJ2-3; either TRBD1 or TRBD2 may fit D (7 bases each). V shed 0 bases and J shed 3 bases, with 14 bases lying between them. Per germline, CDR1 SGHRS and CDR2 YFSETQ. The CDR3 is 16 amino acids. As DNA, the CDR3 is TGCGCCAGCAGCTTGGGGAGACAGGGAGGGACAGATACGCAGTATTTT. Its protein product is CASSLGRQGGTDTQYF. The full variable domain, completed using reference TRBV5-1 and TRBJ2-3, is KAGVTQTPRYLIKTRGQQVTLSCSPISGHRSVSWYQQTPGQGLQFLFEYFSETQRNKGNFPGRFSGRQFSNSRSEMNVSTLELGDSALYLCASSLGRQGGTDTQYFGPGTRLTVL.

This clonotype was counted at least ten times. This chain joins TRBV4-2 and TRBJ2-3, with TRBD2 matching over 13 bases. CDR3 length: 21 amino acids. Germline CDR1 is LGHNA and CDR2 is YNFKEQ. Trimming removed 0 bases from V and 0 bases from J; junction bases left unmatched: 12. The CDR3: CASSQDGFIGTSGTSTDTQYF. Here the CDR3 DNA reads TGTGCCAGCAGCCAAGATGGTTTTATCGGGACTAGCGGGACAAGCACAGATACGCAGTATTTT.

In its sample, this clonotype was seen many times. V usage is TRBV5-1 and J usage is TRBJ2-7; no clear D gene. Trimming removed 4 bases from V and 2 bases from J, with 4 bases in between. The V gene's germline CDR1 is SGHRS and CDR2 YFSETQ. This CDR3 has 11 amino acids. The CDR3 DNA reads TGCGCCAGCAGCGGCACCTACGAGCAGTACTTC. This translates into CASSGTYEQYF.

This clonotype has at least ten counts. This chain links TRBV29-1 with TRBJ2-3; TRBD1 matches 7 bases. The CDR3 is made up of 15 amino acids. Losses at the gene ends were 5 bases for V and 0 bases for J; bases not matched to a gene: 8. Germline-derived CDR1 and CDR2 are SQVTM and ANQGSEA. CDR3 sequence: CSVSGTVRSTDTQYF. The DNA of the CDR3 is TGCAGCGTTAGTGGGACAGTTAGAAGCACAGATACGCAGTATTTT.

The CDR3 loop is CASSDLTGGIGEQYF. As DNA, the CDR3 is TGTGCCAGCAGTGATTTGACAGGGGGCATAGGCGAGCAGTACTTC. J is TRBJ2-7 and V is TRBV25-1; TRBD1 matches 10 bases. The CDR3 runs 15 residues. Per germline, CDR1 MGHDK and CDR2 SYGVNS. The V segment lost 3 bases and the J segment 6 bases; nucleotides outside the gene matches: 8.

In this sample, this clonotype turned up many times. Written as DNA, the CDR3 is TGTGCCAGCAGCCCACTACGGGCGCCCTACGAGCAGTACTTC. Its translation: CASSPLRAPYEQYF. The rearrangement joins TRBV3-1 to TRBJ2-7; the D is unclear. CDR3 length equals 14 residues. Germline V lookup: CDR1 LGHDT, CDR2 YNNKEL (reference sequence). The V end lost 4 bases, the J end lost 2 bases, and 12 bases lay between the germline ends.

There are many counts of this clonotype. The CDR3 protein is CASSRTSGSHYNEQFF. The CDR3 DNA is TGTGCCAGCAGCCGGACTAGCGGGAGCCACTACAATGAGCAGTTCTTC. V is TRBV5-5 and J is TRBJ2-1, with TRBD2 matching 13 bases. Germline values: CDR1 SGHKS, CDR2 YYEKEE (reference sequence). CDR3 length: 16 residues. V lost 4 bases, J lost 3 bases, and 4 bases stayed unmatched.

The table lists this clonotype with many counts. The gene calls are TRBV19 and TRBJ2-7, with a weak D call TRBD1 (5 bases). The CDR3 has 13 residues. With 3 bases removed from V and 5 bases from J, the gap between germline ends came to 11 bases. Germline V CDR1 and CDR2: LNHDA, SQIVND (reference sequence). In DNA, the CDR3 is TGTGCCAGTAGTATGTGGGGCTTCCACGAGCAGTACTTC. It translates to CASSMWGFHEQYF.

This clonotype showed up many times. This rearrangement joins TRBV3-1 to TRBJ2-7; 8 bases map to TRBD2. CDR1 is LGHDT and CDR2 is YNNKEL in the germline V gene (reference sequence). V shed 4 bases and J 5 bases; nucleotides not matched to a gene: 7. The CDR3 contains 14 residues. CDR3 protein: CASSPWREANEQYF. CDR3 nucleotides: TGTGCCAGCAGCCCCTGGCGGGAGGCGAACGAGCAGTACTTC.

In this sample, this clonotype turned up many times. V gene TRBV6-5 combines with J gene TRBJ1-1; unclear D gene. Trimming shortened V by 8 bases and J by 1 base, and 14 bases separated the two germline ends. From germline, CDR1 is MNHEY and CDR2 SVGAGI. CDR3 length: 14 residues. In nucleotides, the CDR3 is TGTGCCAGCCAGTCCCCTGGCAGGAACACTGAAGCTTTCTTT. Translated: CASQSPGRNTEAFF.

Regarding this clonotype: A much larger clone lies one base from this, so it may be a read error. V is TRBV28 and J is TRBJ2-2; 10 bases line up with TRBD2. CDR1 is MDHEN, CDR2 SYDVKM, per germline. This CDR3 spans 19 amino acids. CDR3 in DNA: TGTACCAGCAGTTTATATTGGCTAGCGGGAGTTCTGAACACCGGGGAGCTGTTTTTT. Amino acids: CTSSLYWLAGVLNTGELFF.

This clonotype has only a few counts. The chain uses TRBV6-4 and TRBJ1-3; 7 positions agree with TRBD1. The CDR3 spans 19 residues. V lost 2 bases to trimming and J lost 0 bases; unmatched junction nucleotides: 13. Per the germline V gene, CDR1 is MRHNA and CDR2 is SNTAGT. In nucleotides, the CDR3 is TGTGCCAGCAGTGACGGTCCCGGGACAGAAGTTATCTCTGGAAACACCATATATTTT. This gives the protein CASSDGPGTEVISGNTIYF.

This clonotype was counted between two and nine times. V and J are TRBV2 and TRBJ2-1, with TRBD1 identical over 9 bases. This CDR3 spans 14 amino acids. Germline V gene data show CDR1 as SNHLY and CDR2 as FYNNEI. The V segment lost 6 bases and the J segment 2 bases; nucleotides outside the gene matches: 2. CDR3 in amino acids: CASRDRGTYNEQFF. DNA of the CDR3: TGTGCCAGCAGGGACAGGGGCACCTACAATGAGCAGTTCTTC.

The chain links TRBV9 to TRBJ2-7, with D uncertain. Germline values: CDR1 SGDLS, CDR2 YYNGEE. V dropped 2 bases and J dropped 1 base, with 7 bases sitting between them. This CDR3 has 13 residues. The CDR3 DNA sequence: TGTGCCAGCAGCGTGGGCGCTTCCTACGAGCAGTACTTC. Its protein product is CASSVGASYEQYF. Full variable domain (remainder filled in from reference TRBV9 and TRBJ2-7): DSGVTQTPKHLITATGQRVTLRCSPRSGDLSVYWYQQSLDQGLQFLIQYYNGEERAKGNILERFSAQQFPDLHSELNLSSLELGDSALYFCASSVGASYEQYFGPGTRLTVT.

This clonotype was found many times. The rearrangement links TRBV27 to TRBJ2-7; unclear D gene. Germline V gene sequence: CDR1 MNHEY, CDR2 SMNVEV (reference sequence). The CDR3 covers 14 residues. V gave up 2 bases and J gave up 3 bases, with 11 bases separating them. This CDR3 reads CASSLRQVGYEQYF. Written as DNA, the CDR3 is TGTGCCAGCAGTTTAAGGCAGGTGGGCTACGAGCAGTACTTC.

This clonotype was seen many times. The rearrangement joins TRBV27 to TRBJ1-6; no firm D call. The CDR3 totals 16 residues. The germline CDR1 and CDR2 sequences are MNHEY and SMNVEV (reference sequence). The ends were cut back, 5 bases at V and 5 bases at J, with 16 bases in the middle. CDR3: CASSRPGRADNSPLHF. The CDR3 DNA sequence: TGTGCCAGCAGTCGGCCCGGCCGGGCGGATAATTCACCCCTCCACTTT.

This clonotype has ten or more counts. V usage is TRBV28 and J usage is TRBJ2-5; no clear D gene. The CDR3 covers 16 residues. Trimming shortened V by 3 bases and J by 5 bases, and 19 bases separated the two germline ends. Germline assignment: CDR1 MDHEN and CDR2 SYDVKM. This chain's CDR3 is CASSFVIAWVGETQYF. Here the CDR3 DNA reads TGTGCCAGCAGTTTCGTAATCGCCTGGGTGGGGGAGACCCAGTACTTC.

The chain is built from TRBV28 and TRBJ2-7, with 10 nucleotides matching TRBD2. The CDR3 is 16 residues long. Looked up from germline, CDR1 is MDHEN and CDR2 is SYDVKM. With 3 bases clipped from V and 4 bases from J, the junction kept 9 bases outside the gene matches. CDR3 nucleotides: TGTGCCAGCAGTTTCCTAGCGGGAGTGTCGGGTTACGAGCAGTACTTC. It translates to CASSFLAGVSGYEQYF.

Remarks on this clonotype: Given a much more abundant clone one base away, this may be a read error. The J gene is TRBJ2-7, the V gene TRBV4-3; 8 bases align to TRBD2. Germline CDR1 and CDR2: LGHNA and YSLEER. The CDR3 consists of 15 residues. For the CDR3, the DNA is TGCGCCAGCAGCCATCAAGCGGGAGCTGCCTACGAGCAGAACTTC. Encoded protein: CASSHQAGAAYEQNF.

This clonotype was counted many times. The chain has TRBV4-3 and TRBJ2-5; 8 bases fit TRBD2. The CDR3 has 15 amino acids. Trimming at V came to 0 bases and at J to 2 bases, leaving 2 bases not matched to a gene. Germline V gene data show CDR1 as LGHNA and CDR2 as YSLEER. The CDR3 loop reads CASSQDGTRQETQYF. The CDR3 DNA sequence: TGCGCCAGCAGCCAAGACGGGACTAGACAAGAGACCCAGTACTTC.

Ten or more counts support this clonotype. For the CDR3, the DNA is TGTGCCAGCAGTTTTCAGGTCGGATCCTACAATGAGCAGTTCTTC. Translation gives CASSFQVGSYNEQFF. The rearrangement uses TRBV12-3 or TRBV12-4 and TRBJ2-1; no clear D gene. Deletions cut 3 bases from V and 1 base from J, with 10 bases between. CDR3 size: 15 residues.